This T cell receptor (beta chain) was observed in a study of control samples from healthy donors and cancer patients. Here immunoSEQ multiplex PCR was the method, and the copy in TCRdb shows in-frame clones only, minus some. The sample records about 180,000 clones, around 90% being singletons. Trimming removed 7 bases from V and 5 bases from J, with 11 bases in between. Germline lookup yields CDR1 WSHSY and CDR2 SAAADI. The CDR3 length is 12 residues. The chain carries TRBV10-2 and TRBJ1-1; D is uncertain. The source material was blood. This TCR was recovered from a woman aged 45-65 years in good health. CDR3 in DNA: TGCGCCAGCAATCTGGACGGGACTGAAGCTTTCTTT. Protein product: CASNLDGTEAFF.